This T cell receptor beta chain was documented in a study of human thymus T cells. Study-wide results and caveats: Within thymic and blood repertoires, V and J gene usage appeared to be biased.

For this clone: Its antigen remains unknown.

Only in-frame clones appear in the TCRdb table, and some are missing; sequencing was by immunoSEQ multiplex PCR. The sample lists some 46,000 clones; approximately 95% were seen once. Serving as donors were healthy Finnish infants, each of whom was having open corrective surgery for congenital heart defects. An approximately 0.45-1 mL peripheral blood aliquot was taken intraoperatively from four of eight donors. No fixed cell number was used; all available blood leukocytes supplied DNA. This sequence was found in a girl in the first two years of life with a congenital heart defect but otherwise immunologically healthy. Sequenced sample: blood.

CDR3 nucleotides: TGCGCCAGCAGGTTTCCCTCCGGACTAGCGGGAGGCACAGATACGCAGTATTTT. Translating gives CASRFPSGLAGGTDTQYF. This sequence joins TRBV5-1 and TRBJ2-3, with 13 bases matching TRBD2. Germline-derived CDR1 and CDR2 are SGHRS and YFSETQ. The CDR3 contains 18 residues. J was trimmed by 1 base and V by 5 bases; bases with no gene match: 10.